Below are 21 T cell receptor beta chains sequenced from a single sample in a study of blood T cell repertoires in COVID-19. This table comes from immunoSEQ multiplex PCR, and its TCRdb copy is limited to in-frame clones, with some not included. The table lists about 150,000 clones, 88% of them singletons, with roughly a tenth in the top ten. Sequences were obtained from peripheral blood. All receptors come from a man in his sixties with active or convalescent COVID-19.

The chain has TRBV7-2 and TRBJ2-7; a possible D gene is TRBD2 (6 bases). Germline values: CDR1 SGHTA, CDR2 FQGNSA. The CDR3 spans 16 residues. V dropped 5 bases and J dropped 2 bases, with 19 bases sitting between them. CDR3 amino acids: CASSAEGTGITYEQYF. DNA of the CDR3: TGTGCCAGCAGCGCGGAGGGAACTGGAATTACCTACGAGCAGTACTTC.

The chain uses TRBV5-4 and TRBJ2-7; TRBD1 agrees at 8 bases. Germline CDR1 and CDR2: SGHNT and YYREEE (reference sequence). The V and J ends lost 4 bases and 5 bases, in that order; junction bases with no gene match: 14. There are 16 residues in the CDR3. The CDR3 is CASSTGTGLRRDEQYF. Here the CDR3 DNA reads TGTGCCAGCAGCACCGGGACAGGACTACGTCGGGACGAGCAGTACTTC.

V and J are TRBV20-1 and TRBJ2-3; TRBD2 aligns across 9 bases. With 3 bases clipped from V and 1 base from J, the junction kept 8 bases outside the gene matches. This CDR3 comprises 16 residues. Per germline, CDR1 DFQATT and CDR2 SNEGSKA (reference sequence). CDR3 protein: CSASSPSGDGTDTQYF. CDR3 nucleotide sequence: TGCAGTGCTAGTTCCCCTAGCGGGGACGGCACAGATACGCAGTATTTT.

The J gene is TRBJ1-2, the V gene TRBV28; D possibly corresponds to TRBD1 (6 bases). CDR3 length: 15 residues. Between the trimmed V and J ends, which lost 1 base and 9 bases, there was a span of 18 bases. Germline CDR1 and CDR2: MDHEN and SYDVKM. The CDR3 sequence: CASSLSGQTSVRYTF. CDR3 in DNA: TGTGCCAGCAGTTTATCCGGACAGACCTCGGTGCGCTACACCTTC.

The chain combines TRBV20-1 with TRBJ2-7; TRBD1 is a possible D gene (6 bases). The V and J ends lost 4 bases and 4 bases respectively, with 20 bases between them. The germline CDR1 and CDR2 sequences are DFQATT and SNEGSKA (reference sequence). The CDR3 has 15 amino acids. The CDR3 here is CSANERGKGLYEQYF. The CDR3 bases are TGCAGTGCTAATGAGAGGGGGAAGGGTTTGTACGAGCAGTACTTC.

The chain joins TRBV5-1 to TRBJ1-4; D perhaps matches TRBD1 (6 bases). Per the germline V gene, CDR1 is SGHRS and CDR2 is YFSETQ. The length of the CDR3 is 15 residues. V was pared by 4 bases and J by 6 bases, with 16 bases between. This chain's CDR3 is CASSDTRGPDEKLFF. The CDR3 DNA is TGCGCCAGCAGCGATACCAGGGGCCCAGATGAAAAACTGTTTTTT.

This clone was counted a single time. The genes are TRBV19 and TRBJ2-2; tentative D call: TRBD1 (6 bases). Trimming cost V 9 bases and J 1 base, with 9 bases left between them. Germline lookup yields CDR1 LNHDA and CDR2 SQIVND (reference sequence). The CDR3 extends over 13 amino acids. The CDR3 DNA reads as TGTGCCAGCCGCAGGGGGAACACCGGGGAGCTGTTTTTT. Its translation is CASRRGNTGELFF.

The chain has TRBV7-2 and TRBJ2-7; perhaps TRBD2 as D (6 bases). The CDR3 length is 15 residues. Germline CDR1 and CDR2: SGHTA and FQGNSA. V lost 0 bases, J lost 2 bases, and 11 bases lay in between. The CDR3 DNA reads as TGTGCCAGCAGCTTAGCGGGGGGTGAGCCCTACGAGCAGTACTTC. It codes for CASSLAGGEPYEQYF.

This clone appeared a few times. The chain has TRBV7-2 and TRBJ1-5; tentatively, D is TRBD1 (5 bases). V gave up 5 bases and J gave up 2 bases, with 10 bases separating them. The CDR3 contains 14 residues. The germline V gene has CDR1 SGHTA and CDR2 FQGNSA. Here the CDR3 reads CASSPGGGNQPQHF. CDR3 bases: TGTGCCAGCAGCCCGGGAGGGGGCAATCAGCCCCAGCATTTT. Drawing the rest from reference TRBV7-2 and TRBJ1-5, the complete variable domain is GAGVSQSPSNKVTEKGKDVELRCDPISGHTALYWYRQSLGQGLEFLIYFQGNSAPDKSGLPSDRFSAERTGGSVSTLTIQRTQQEDSAVYLCASSPGGGNQPQHFGDGTRLSIL.

This clone came up a few times. The V and J genes are TRBV18 and TRBJ1-1; unclear D gene. CDR3 size: 15 residues. V was pared by 1 base and J by 5 bases, with 14 bases between. The germline CDR1 and CDR2 sequences are KGHSH and LQKENI. DNA of the CDR3: TGTGCCAGCTCACCACTTCCCGGGATGGGGACTGAAGCTTTCTTT. This translates into CASSPLPGMGTEAFF. Together with reference TRBV18 and TRBJ1-1, the CDR3 gives the full variable domain: NAGVMQNPRHLVRRRGQEARLRCSPMKGHSHVYWYRQLPEEGLKFMVYLQKENIIDESGMPKERFSAEFPKEGPSILRIQQVVRGDSAAYFCASSPLPGMGTEAFFGQGTRLTVV.

The chain combines TRBV24-1 with TRBJ2-1; 8 nucleotides agree with TRBD2. The CDR3 contains 15 residues. CDR1 and CDR2 from the germline V gene are KGHDR and SFDVKD. J was trimmed by 6 bases and V by 4 bases; bases with no gene match: 7. The CDR3, as DNA: TGTGCCACCAGTGACCCGGGACTAGGGGTCAATGAGCAGTTCTTC. This translates into CATSDPGLGVNEQFF.

This clone came up once. The chain carries TRBV24-1 and TRBJ1-2; D is possibly TRBD1 (5 bases). V lost 4 bases, J lost 7 bases, and 27 bases lay in between. CDR3 length: 18 residues. Germline V CDR1 and CDR2: KGHDR, SFDVKD. In DNA, the CDR3 is TGTGCCACCAGTGACTCCACACAAGGTACAGGCGGCGCAGCTGGCTACACCTTC. This translates into CATSDSTQGTGGAAGYTF.

V is TRBV3-1 (or the pseudogene TRBV3-2) and J is TRBJ1-4, with D perhaps matching TRBD1 (6 bases). The germline V gene has CDR1 LGHDT and CDR2 YNNKEL (reference sequence). V lost 5 bases, J lost 8 bases, and 24 bases lay in between. This CDR3 region has 17 residues. The CDR3, as DNA: TGTGCCAGCAGCACCCGGTGGCGGGGGGGCGGTCGGGAAAAACTGTTTTTT. Encoded protein: CASSTRWRGGGREKLFF.

The chain joins TRBV19 to TRBJ1-2; D remains ambiguous. Germline loops: CDR1 LNHDA, CDR2 SQIVND (reference sequence). Trimming took 2 bases from V and 4 from J, leaving 14 bases between them. The CDR3 runs 15 residues. The CDR3 here is CASSIPLSRSYGYTF. The CDR3 bases are TGTGCCAGTAGTATACCCCTTTCCCGGTCCTATGGCTACACCTTC. Together with reference TRBV19 and TRBJ1-2, the CDR3 gives the full variable domain: DGGITQSPKYLFRKEGQNVTLSCEQNLNHDAMYWYRQDPGQGLRLIYYSQIVNDFQKGDIAEGYSVSREKKESFPLTVTSAQKNPTAFYLCASSIPLSRSYGYTFGSGTRLTVV.

This chain uses TRBV20-1 with TRBJ2-1; TRBD2 aligns across 11 bases. This CDR3 comprises 18 residues. Germline loops: CDR1 DFQATT, CDR2 SNEGSKA (reference sequence). V dropped 5 bases and J dropped 0; count of bases not matched to a gene: 12. CDR3 sequence: CSAGGGSGRASSYNEQFF. The CDR3 DNA sequence: TGCAGTGCTGGTGGGGGTAGCGGGAGGGCAAGCTCCTACAATGAGCAGTTCTTC.

This chain links TRBV7-9 with TRBJ2-3; 13 nucleotides agree with TRBD2. Per the germline V gene, CDR1 is SEHNR and CDR2 is FQNEAQ (reference sequence). This CDR3 spans 16 amino acids. The junction had 3 bases not matched to a gene; V was cut back by 4 bases and J by 2 bases. The CDR3, as DNA: TGTGCCAGCAGCTCGGGACTAGCGGGATACACAGATACGCAGTATTTT. Residues: CASSSGLAGYTDTQYF.

The V and J genes are TRBV19 and TRBJ2-5; tentative D call: TRBD2 (5 bases). The CDR3 runs to 14 residues. From germline, CDR1 is LNHDA and CDR2 SQIVND (reference sequence). V lost 3 bases and J lost 2, with 10 bases in between. The CDR3: CASSMAGKQETQYF. DNA for the CDR3: TGTGCCAGTAGTATGGCGGGCAAGCAAGAGACCCAGTACTTC.

The rearrangement joins TRBV4-3 to TRBJ1-1; D not resolved. This CDR3 has 15 residues. Germline V gives CDR1 LGHNA, CDR2 YSLEER. Trimming stripped 0 bases from V and 2 bases from J, with 10 bases between. CDR3 amino acids: CASSQEFRGNTEAFF. CDR3 in DNA: TGCGCCAGCAGCCAAGAATTCCGGGGTAACACTGAAGCTTTCTTT.

As to this clone: Other nucleotide sequences in the sample specify the same CDR3. The chain employs TRBV5-1 and TRBJ2-5, with unresolved D. Germline CDR1 SGHRS, CDR2 YFSETQ. V dropped 0 bases and J dropped 1 base, with 4 bases sitting between them. The CDR3 extends over 13 amino acids. The CDR3 DNA sequence: TGCGCCAGCAGCTTGGGTAGCCAAGAGACCCAGTACTTC. Its translation is CASSLGSQETQYF.

This chain joins TRBV7-2 and TRBJ1-6, with a tentative D call TRBD1 (6 bases). Germline assignment: CDR1 SGHTA and CDR2 FQGNSA. Trimming removed 5 bases from V and 10 bases from J, with 15 bases in between. The CDR3 has 14 residues. The CDR3 here is CASSPTAGGSPLHF. Here the CDR3 DNA reads TGTGCCAGCAGCCCCACTGCGGGGGGCTCACCCCTCCACTTT.

Details on this clone: One end of the junction fails to match germline, which may point to a read error. The gene calls are TRBV7-3 and TRBJ1-1, with 9 bases lining up with TRBD1. This CDR3 spans 12 amino acids. The germline gives CDR1 SGHTA, CDR2 FQGTGA. The CDR3 protein is CASSLEGTGLIF. Written as DNA, the CDR3 is TGTGCCAGCAGCTTAGAAGGGACAGGGCTAATCTTT.